What follows are 27 T cell receptor beta chains derived from one specimen sequenced in a study of response to subunit inactivated influenza vaccine. One entry per CDR3 protein, called by TCRdb with MiXCR from the RT-PCR reads. This table holds about 530,000 distinct CDR3 sequences, 10% to 15% found once. Sequencing was performed on PBMCs from blood, taken roughly 46 days after vaccination. The source is a man in his fifties who received an inactivated influenza vaccine.

The chain uses TRBV5-5 and TRBJ1-5; 7 bases map to TRBD1. Germline V gene sequence: CDR1 SGHKS, CDR2 YYEKEE (reference sequence). Trimming took 5 bases from V and 1 from J; bases not matched to a gene: 6. This CDR3 comprises 15 residues. The CDR3 DNA reads as TGTGCCAGCAGGCCGACAGGGACCAGCAATCAGCCCCAGCATTTT. Translation gives CASRPTGTSNQPQHF. The full variable domain, its missing parts supplied by reference TRBV5-5 and TRBJ1-5, is DAGVTQSPTHLIKTRGQQVTLRCSPISGHKSVSWYQQVLGQGPQFIFQYYEKEERGRGNFPDRFSARQFPNYSSELNVNALLLGDSALYLCASRPTGTSNQPQHFGDGTRLSIL.

This clonotype was seen many times. Here the CDR3 reads CASSLVIGGKDYNEQFF. The CDR3, as DNA: TGTGCCAGCAGTTTGGTTATCGGAGGGAAGGACTACAATGAGCAGTTCTTC. The chain joins TRBV12-3 or TRBV12-4 to TRBJ2-1, with a possible D match to TRBD2 (6 bases). The CDR3 is 17 residues long. Trimming removed 3 bases at V and 3 bases at J, with 18 bases between.

The chain joins TRBV18 to TRBJ1-6; TRBD1 matches at 7 bases. The J segment lost 9 bases and the V segment lost 4 bases, leaving 9 bases of the junction unmatched. Per the germline V gene, CDR1 is KGHSH and CDR2 is LQKENI. This CDR3 is 15 amino acids long. Here the CDR3 DNA reads TGTGCCAGCTCACTACGAGGGGGCGACGGTTCACCCCTCCACTTT. Protein sequence: CASSLRGGDGSPLHF.

The V gene is TRBV10-3, the J gene TRBJ2-7; the match to TRBD1 covers 7 bases. Germline-derived CDR1 and CDR2 are ENHRY and SYGVKD. CDR3 size: 16 residues. V was pared by 0 bases and J by 6 bases, with 11 bases of the junction left unmatched. The chain's CDR3 is CAISESTGQITGEQYF. CDR3 sequence (DNA): TGTGCCATCAGTGAGTCGACGGGACAGATCACGGGCGAGCAGTACTTC.

The chain uses TRBV28 and TRBJ2-7; no clear D gene. Between the trimmed V and J ends, which lost 7 bases and 0 bases, there was a span of 13 bases. This CDR3 comprises 14 residues. Germline V CDR1 and CDR2: MDHEN, SYDVKM. The CDR3, as DNA: TGTGCCAGCACCGAGGAACGGACCTCCTACGAGCAGTACTTC. Its translation is CASTEERTSYEQYF.

This clonotype was observed a few times. The J gene is TRBJ2-1, the V gene TRBV7-9; no definite D call. The ends were cut back, 3 bases at V and 7 bases at J, with 7 bases in the middle. CDR3 length: 12 residues. The germline V gene has CDR1 SEHNR and CDR2 FQNEAQ (reference sequence). The CDR3 is CASSFQLNEQFF. The CDR3 DNA reads TGTGCCAGCAGCTTCCAGTTGAATGAGCAGTTCTTC.

J is TRBJ1-5 and V is TRBV20-1; D call uncertain. This CDR3 comprises 12 residues. Trimming took 6 bases from V and 6 from J, leaving 12 bases between them. Per the germline V gene, CDR1 is DFQATT and CDR2 is SNEGSKA (reference sequence). This CDR3 is CSAWSPGQPQHF. CDR3 DNA sequence: TGCAGTGCATGGTCTCCCGGTCAGCCCCAGCATTTT.

In this sample, this clonotype turned up many times. The gene calls are TRBV20-1 and TRBJ2-1; D call uncertain. This CDR3 region has 15 residues. V was pared by 1 base and J by 0 bases, with 10 bases between. Per the germline V gene, CDR1 is DFQATT and CDR2 is SNEGSKA (reference sequence). CDR3 coding DNA: TGCAGTGCTAGAGTTTGGGCTAGCTCCTACAATGAGCAGTTCTTC. Encoded protein: CSARVWASSYNEQFF.

V and J are TRBV2 and TRBJ1-6; D perhaps matches TRBD1 (5 bases). Germline V gene sequence: CDR1 SNHLY, CDR2 FYNNEI. Trimming shortened V by 7 bases and J by 3 bases, and 10 bases separated the two germline ends. The CDR3 spans 14 residues. The CDR3 DNA follows: TGTGCCAGCACCACGACAGACTATAATTCACCCCTCCACTTT. It translates to CASTTTDYNSPLHF. The full variable domain, completed using reference TRBV2 and TRBJ1-6, is EPEVTQTPSHQVTQMGQEVILRCVPISNHLYFYWYRQILGQKVEFLVSFYNNEISEKSEIFDDQFSVERPDGSNFTLKIRSTKLEDSAMYFCASTTTDYNSPLHFGNGTRLTVT.

The V gene is TRBV7-2, the J gene TRBJ2-1, with D unclear. Germline lookup yields CDR1 SGHTA and CDR2 FQGNSA. The CDR3 totals 12 residues. Trimming took off 3 bases at V and 9 bases at J, with 9 bases between the two ends. The chain's CDR3 is CASSFARGEQFF. For the CDR3, the DNA is TGTGCCAGCAGCTTCGCTAGAGGTGAGCAGTTCTTC.

This clonotype appeared many times. The genes are TRBV4-1 and TRBJ1-5; a possible D gene is TRBD1 (6 bases). V gave up 2 bases and J gave up 1 base, with 12 bases separating them. The length of the CDR3 is 16 residues. Germline V gene sequence: CDR1 MGHRA, CDR2 YSYEKL. The CDR3 DNA is TGCGCCAGCAGCCAACTGGGACAACCGAGCAATCAGCCCCAGCATTTT. As protein: CASSQLGQPSNQPQHF.

CDR3 in amino acids: CASSKMQGGGANVLTF. The CDR3 region has the DNA TGTGCCAGCAGCAAAATGCAGGGTGGTGGGGCCAACGTCCTGACTTTC. This chain links TRBV11-2 with TRBJ2-6; tentatively, D is TRBD1 (5 bases). The V end was cut by 5 bases, the J end by 3 bases, with 14 bases between. CDR3 length: 16 amino acids. CDR1 and CDR2 (germline): SGHAT, FQNNGV.

This clonotype turned up a few times. The gene calls are TRBV27 and TRBJ2-7; 10 bases are a match to TRBD2. V trimming: 3 bases; J trimming: 5 bases; junction bases outside the gene matches: 7. Germline values: CDR1 MNHEY, CDR2 SMNVEV (reference sequence). This CDR3 is 15 amino acids long. The CDR3 nucleotides are TGTGCCAGCAGTTTGAGAAGCGGGGGGGCCCACGAGCAGTACTTC. It encodes CASSLRSGGAHEQYF.

This clonotype was counted ten times or more. The genes are TRBV5-1 and TRBJ2-1; D might be TRBD1 (6 bases). The CDR3 consists of 14 residues. With 4 bases removed from V and 7 bases from J, the gap between germline ends came to 15 bases. Germline CDR1 and CDR2: SGHRS and YFSETQ. The chain's CDR3 is CASSESGAGNEQFF. The CDR3 DNA reads as TGCGCCAGCAGCGAGTCAGGGGCTGGGAATGAGCAGTTCTTC.

This clonotype was recorded many times. The V and J genes are TRBV5-1 and TRBJ2-7; possibly TRBD2 for D (6 bases). The CDR3 extends over 15 amino acids. The V end lost 1 base, the J end lost 5 bases, and 16 bases lay between the germline ends. Germline V CDR1 and CDR2: SGHRS, YFSETQ. The CDR3 reads CASSLLFGAGNEQYF. CDR3 nucleotide sequence: TGCGCCAGCAGCTTGCTCTTTGGAGCGGGCAACGAGCAGTACTTC. The variable domain in full, with the rest retrieved from reference TRBV5-1 and TRBJ2-7, is KAGVTQTPRYLIKTRGQQVTLSCSPISGHRSVSWYQQTPGQGLQFLFEYFSETQRNKGNFPGRFSGRQFSNSRSEMNVSTLELGDSALYLCASSLLFGAGNEQYFGPGTRLTVT.

This clonotype was observed a few times. The gene calls are TRBV7-9 and TRBJ1-1; D perhaps matches TRBD1 (5 bases). V was pared by 5 bases and J by 11 bases, with 15 bases between. Germline V gives CDR1 SEHNR, CDR2 FQNEAQ (reference sequence). The CDR3 length is 12 residues. The CDR3 region is CASSPEGLRAFF. The CDR3 region has the DNA TGTGCCAGCAGCCCCGAGGGGTTACGCGCTTTCTTT.

The gene calls are TRBV7-2 and TRBJ2-1, with 10 bases lining up with TRBD2. Germline CDR1 SGHTA, CDR2 FQGNSA. This CDR3 is built from 16 residues. V lost 7 bases and J lost 6; bases outside the gene matches: 12. CDR3 amino acids: CASNFLAGANFNEQFF. The CDR3 DNA sequence: TGTGCCAGCAACTTTCTAGCGGGAGCGAACTTCAATGAGCAGTTCTTC.

The chain carries TRBV20-1 and TRBJ2-1; 9 nucleotides agree with TRBD1. Germline CDR1 is DFQATT and CDR2 is SNEGSKA (reference sequence). The CDR3 length is 13 residues. The V segment lost 6 bases and the J segment 7 bases; nucleotides outside the gene matches: 7. Written as DNA, the CDR3 is TGCAGTGCCCGGGACAGGGAAGTAAATGAGCAGTTCTTC. Its translation: CSARDREVNEQFF.

The genes are TRBV20-1 and TRBJ2-7; D may be TRBD1 (6 bases). CDR3 length equals 13 residues. Germline V gene lookup returns CDR1 DFQATT and CDR2 SNEGSKA (reference sequence). V was shortened by 6 bases and J by 0 bases, with 12 bases between the two germline ends. The CDR3 here is CSADTGSSYEQYF. Written as DNA, the CDR3 is TGCAGTGCGGATACAGGGAGCTCCTACGAGCAGTACTTC.

This clonotype occurred a few times. V gene TRBV7-8 combines with J gene TRBJ1-5; possible D gene TRBD1, 5 bases. V was cut by 8 bases and J by 4 bases, with 9 bases left in between. CDR3 length: 12 residues. From germline, CDR1 is SGHVS and CDR2 FQNEAQ. CDR3 amino acids: CASGGANQPQHF. The CDR3 nucleotides are TGTGCCAGCGGGGGAGCTAATCAGCCCCAGCATTTT.

At least ten counts were recorded for this clonotype. The V gene is TRBV20-1, the J gene TRBJ2-7; a possible D gene is TRBD2 (6 bases). This CDR3 spans 12 amino acids. CDR1 DFQATT and CDR2 SNEGSKA come from the germline V gene (reference sequence). Trimming stripped 7 bases from V and 0 bases from J, with 10 bases between. DNA of the CDR3: TGCAGTGTAAGTAGCGGCTCCTACGAGCAGTACTTC. Encoded protein: CSVSSGSYEQYF.

The chain couples TRBV30 to TRBJ1-2, with 8 bases identical to TRBD1. The CDR3 spans 13 residues. Losses at the gene ends were 3 bases for V and 8 bases for J; bases not matched to a gene: 8. In germline, CDR1 is GTSNPN, CDR2 SVGIG (reference sequence). Written as DNA, the CDR3 is TGTGCCTGGAGCGTATGGACAGGGCAGGGCTACACCTTC. This sequence encodes CAWSVWTGQGYTF.

This clonotype was seen a few times. This chain joins TRBV20-1 and TRBJ2-3, with 10 nucleotides matching TRBD2. This CDR3 is 16 amino acids long. J lost 2 bases, V lost 6 bases, and 11 bases had no gene match. Germline V gene data show CDR1 as DFQATT and CDR2 as SNEGSKA (reference sequence). CDR3 region: CSASLLAGLYTDTQYF. The CDR3 DNA sequence: TGCAGTGCATCACTACTAGCGGGGCTGTACACAGATACGCAGTATTTT.

Note on this clonotype: It may be a read error: a sequence one base away is much more abundant. The V call is TRBV29-1, the J call TRBJ2-1; no reliable D call. The V and J ends lost 8 bases and 7 bases respectively, with 21 bases between them. The CDR3 has 14 residues. Per germline, CDR1 SQVTM and CDR2 ANQGSEA. CDR3 sequence (DNA): TGCAGCTCCTTGAAGGGCGATGTAATGAATGAGCAGTTCTTC. It codes for CSSLKGDVMNEQFF.

This sequence joins TRBV20-1 and TRBJ2-7, with D maybe TRBD2 (5 bases). The CDR3 length is 13 residues. Germline lookup yields CDR1 DFQATT and CDR2 SNEGSKA (reference sequence). The V end lost 3 bases, the J end lost 2 bases, and 11 bases lay between the germline ends. The CDR3 DNA reads as TGCAGTGCTAGTTCTAGCAGCACCTACGAGCAGTACTTC. Translating gives CSASSSSTYEQYF.

The V and J genes are TRBV3-1 and TRBJ2-2; D assignment may be TRBD1 or TRBD2 (6 bases each). The CDR3 runs to 14 residues. Trimming pared 6 bases from V and 3 bases from J, leaving 11 bases between. CDR1 is LGHDT and CDR2 is YNNKEL in the germline V gene (reference sequence). CDR3 residues: CASRTGADTGELFF. The CDR3 DNA follows: TGTGCCAGCAGAACGGGGGCTGACACCGGGGAGCTGTTTTTT.

The CDR3 protein is CASSRAGNTGELFF. The CDR3 nucleotides read TGTGCCAGTAGTAGAGCAGGGAACACCGGGGAGCTGTTTTTT. This rearrangement joins TRBV19 to TRBJ2-2; D is unclear. V was shortened by 4 bases and J by 1 base, with 7 bases between the two germline ends. Germline CDR1 reads LNHDA; CDR2 reads SQIVND (reference sequence). The CDR3 sequence is 14 residues long.